This T cell receptor beta chain appears in the sequencing data of a study of shared clonotypes between healthy human individuals. V was clipped by 2 bases and J by 4 bases; unmatched bases: 8. The CDR3 spans 16 residues. The germline V gene has CDR1 ENHRY and CDR2 SYGVKD. Sequencing was performed with immunoSEQ multiplex PCR; in TCRdb, only in-frame clones are kept and a portion is missing. In the table there are hundreds of thousands of clones, roughly 72% of which are singletons. Sequencing was done on a sample of PBMCs. The J gene is TRBJ2-1, the V gene TRBV10-3; the match to TRBD2 covers 7 bases. The origin of this receptor is a woman aged 40 to 49 in good health. Some clones in this sample may be carry-over from other donors' samples. The CDR3 DNA follows: TGTGCCATCAGTGAGACCCTAGCGGATCTTTACAATGAGCAGTTCTTC. Encoded protein: CAISETLADLYNEQFF.